What follows are 11 T cell receptor beta chains derived from one specimen sequenced in a study of blood T cell repertoires in COVID-19. Sequenced by immunoSEQ multiplex PCR; TCRdb stores in-frame clones only, minus some. The sample lists 70,000 to 95,000 clones; around four fifths were seen once. Input material: peripheral blood. The receptors were sampled from a human donor in a cohort sampled during active COVID-19.

This clone was picked up a small number of times. This sequence joins TRBV7-6 and TRBJ2-1, with D possibly matching TRBD2 (5 bases). CDR1 is SGHVS and CDR2 is FNYEAQ in the germline V gene. The CDR3 loop spans 16 amino acids. Trimming took 3 bases from V and 9 from J, leaving 21 bases between them. CDR3 DNA: TGTGCCAGCAGCTTGACCGGGATCTCGGGTCCAATTGAGCAGTTCTTC. This gives the protein CASSLTGISGPIEQFF. The full variable domain, completed using reference TRBV7-6 and TRBJ2-1, is GAGVSQSPRYKVTKRGQDVALRCDPISGHVSLYWYRQALGQGPEFLTYFNYEAQQDKSGLPNDRFSAERPEGSISTLTIQRTEQRDSAMYRCASSLTGISGPIEQFFGPGTRLTVL.

The V call is TRBV12-5, the J call TRBJ1-1; 8 bases align to TRBD1. The CDR3 runs 15 residues. With V trimmed by 5 bases and J by 5 bases, 10 bases remained unmatched. Germline V gene lookup returns CDR1 LGHNT and CDR2 FRNRAP. CDR3 nucleotide sequence: TGTGCTAGTGGTCCTTCAGGGGGCGCGGAAACTGAAGCTTTCTTT. It specifies CASGPSGGAETEAFF.

The rearrangement joins TRBV2 to TRBJ2-3, with 7 bases lining up with TRBD2. V lost 4 bases to trimming and J lost 3 bases; unmatched junction nucleotides: 10. The CDR3 totals 16 residues. Germline V CDR1 and CDR2: SNHLY, FYNNEI. The CDR3 protein is CASSAFLWRETDTQYF. In nucleotides, the CDR3 is TGTGCCAGCAGTGCTTTTCTTTGGCGGGAGACAGATACGCAGTATTTT.

The V and J genes are TRBV5-4 and TRBJ2-1; 11 nucleotides agree with TRBD1. This CDR3 is built from 16 residues. J lost 3 bases, V lost 0 bases, and 2 bases had no gene match. The germline CDR1 and CDR2 sequences are SGHNT and YYREEE (reference sequence). The chain's CDR3 is CASSLGGTGGYNEQFF. DNA of the CDR3: TGTGCCAGCAGCTTGGGAGGGACAGGGGGCTACAATGAGCAGTTCTTC.

This clone was recorded only once. CDR3: CAWRGAGKSPLHF. In nucleotides, the CDR3 is TGTGCCTGGAGGGGCGCAGGTAAATCACCCCTCCACTTT. The chain combines TRBV30 with TRBJ1-6, with D uncertain. Trimming stripped 3 bases from V and 10 bases from J, with 13 bases between. Germline lookup yields CDR1 GTSNPN and CDR2 SVGIG (reference sequence). The CDR3 covers 13 residues.

The rearrangement uses TRBV3-1 (or the pseudogene TRBV3-2) and TRBJ1-6, with TRBD1 matching 9 bases. This CDR3 is built from 20 residues. CDR1 LGHDT and CDR2 YNNKEL come from the germline V gene (reference sequence). The J segment lost 1 base and the V segment lost 4 bases, leaving 14 bases of the junction unmatched. The CDR3 region is CASSLPGGTGMKSYNSPLHF. The CDR3 DNA is TGTGCCAGCAGCCTCCCTGGGGGGACAGGGATGAAGTCCTATAATTCACCCCTCCACTTT.

The rearrangement joins TRBV6-5 to TRBJ2-3; possible D gene TRBD1, 5 bases. CDR3 length: 12 residues. CDR1 and CDR2 from the germline V gene are MNHEY and SVGAGI. The ends were cut back, 6 bases at V and 11 bases at J, with 15 bases in the middle. CDR3 loop: CASSQPQGGQYF. Written as DNA, the CDR3 is TGTGCCAGCAGCCAACCGCAGGGCGGGCAGTATTTT.

This clone was counted only a few times. The CDR3 loop reads CSAWGVTYEQYF. CDR3 DNA sequence: TGCAGCGCCTGGGGGGTTACTTACGAGCAGTACTTC. The chain employs TRBV29-1 and TRBJ2-7; perhaps TRBD2 as D (6 bases). V shed 7 bases and J shed 4 bases, with 14 bases lying between them. Germline CDR1 reads SQVTM; CDR2 reads ANQGSEA. The CDR3 is 12 amino acids.

The genes are TRBV7-9 and TRBJ2-7; perhaps TRBD2 as D (5 bases). The CDR3 length is 14 residues. CDR1 is SEHNR and CDR2 is FQNEAQ in the germline V gene (reference sequence). Trimming took off 3 bases at V and 5 bases at J, with 14 bases between the two ends. The CDR3 is CASSFQGGPDEQYF. The CDR3 DNA is TGTGCCAGCAGCTTTCAAGGCGGGCCGGACGAGCAGTACTTC.

This chain uses TRBV5-1 with TRBJ2-3; 7 bases match TRBD1. The CDR3 runs to 15 residues. The ends lost 4 bases at V and 3 bases at J; junction bases unmatched: 8. Per germline, CDR1 SGHRS and CDR2 YFSETQ. DNA of the CDR3: TGCGCCAGCAGCGTCGGACAGGTGAGGACAGATACGCAGTATTTT. It yields the protein CASSVGQVRTDTQYF.

This chain joins TRBV28 and TRBJ2-7; 11 bases are shared with TRBD1. J was trimmed by 5 bases and V by 4 bases; bases with no gene match: 7. This CDR3 has 15 amino acids. Germline lookup yields CDR1 MDHEN and CDR2 SYDVKM. CDR3 sequence: CASSSTGTGGNEQYF. CDR3 nucleotides: TGTGCCAGCAGTTCCACCGGGACAGGGGGTAACGAGCAGTACTTC.